These 20 T cell receptor beta chains originate from one sample sequenced in a study of blood T cell repertoires in COVID-19. Libraries were prepared by immunoSEQ multiplex PCR; TCRdb keeps only in-frame clonotypes and omits some of them. The sample carries approximately 210,000 clones, around 86% recorded once. Sample: peripheral blood. These receptors originate from a human donor in a cohort sampled during active COVID-19.

The V call is TRBV18, the J call TRBJ2-1; TRBD2 aligns across 10 bases. The germline V gene encodes CDR1 KGHSH and CDR2 LQKENI. With 3 bases clipped from V and 8 bases from J, the junction kept 7 bases outside the gene matches. The CDR3 contains 15 residues. For the CDR3, the DNA is TGTGCCAGCTCACCGAGCTCTAGCGGGAGTGATGAGCAGTTCTTC. Encoded protein: CASSPSSSGSDEQFF.

V is TRBV28 and J is TRBJ2-7, with D maybe TRBD2 (7 bases). Trimming took off 7 bases at V and 2 bases at J, with 12 bases between the two ends. CDR1 and CDR2 (germline): MDHEN, SYDVKM. The CDR3 is 13 amino acids. The CDR3 region is CASIRGATYEQYF. CDR3 sequence (DNA): TGTGCCAGCATTCGGGGGGCGACCTACGAGCAGTACTTC. The variable domain in full, completed from reference TRBV28 and TRBJ2-7, reads DVKVTQSSRYLVKRTGEKVFLECVQDMDHENMFWYRQDPGLGLRLIYFSYDVKMKEKGDIPEGYSVSREKKERFSLILESASTNQTSMYLCASIRGATYEQYFGPGTRLTVT.

The chain is built from TRBV4-3 and TRBJ2-7, with D possibly TRBD2 on 6 matching bases. This CDR3 is 15 amino acids long. The germline V gene has CDR1 LGHNA and CDR2 YSLEER. V lost 3 bases and J lost 2, with 14 bases in between. CDR3 coding DNA: TGCGCCAGCAGCCAGGAACCGGGACTCCCCTACGAGCAGTACTTC. Protein sequence: CASSQEPGLPYEQYF.

V usage is TRBV5-5 and J usage is TRBJ1-4, with 9 bases that match TRBD1. Germline trimming cut 4 bases from V and 6 bases from J; bases unmatched to any gene: 7. Germline loops: CDR1 SGHKS, CDR2 YYEKEE (reference sequence). CDR3 length: 15 residues. The CDR3 loop reads CASSGPQGAYEKLFF. The CDR3 DNA reads TGTGCCAGCAGCGGCCCACAGGGGGCGTATGAAAAACTGTTTTTT.

On this clone itself: A single base separates this from a much larger clone, so it may be a read error. CDR3 sequence reads: CASSPWDSQETQYF. Here the CDR3 DNA reads TGTGCCAGCAGTCCTTGGGACAGTCAAGAGACCCAGTACTTC. The chain combines TRBV27 with TRBJ2-5; 7 bases are shared with TRBD1. The germline V gene encodes CDR1 MNHEY and CDR2 SMNVEV (reference sequence). J gave up 2 bases and V 5 bases, and 5 bases lay outside the gene matches. This CDR3 is built from 14 residues.

This sequence joins TRBV5-4 and TRBJ1-2, with D possibly being TRBD1 (5 bases). V was trimmed by 4 bases and J by 5 bases, leaving 18 bases between them. CDR1 SGHNT and CDR2 YYREEE come from the germline V gene (reference sequence). The CDR3 consists of 15 residues. CDR3 sequence reads: CASSLGGGERYGYTF. The CDR3 DNA follows: TGTGCCAGCAGCCTGGGGGGAGGGGAGCGTTATGGCTACACCTTC.

V and J are TRBV25-1 and TRBJ1-4; maybe TRBD1 (6 bases). This CDR3 is built from 14 residues. CDR1 MGHDK and CDR2 SYGVNS come from the germline V gene. Trimming pared 4 bases from V and 10 bases from J, leaving 16 bases between. The CDR3 protein is CASSVTGIGGKLFF. Written as DNA, the CDR3 is TGTGCCAGCAGTGTAACAGGGATAGGGGGAAAACTGTTTTTT.

This clone was found a few times. This chain uses TRBV5-1 with TRBJ1-4; no definite D call. V lost 0 bases and J lost 10, with 10 bases in between. The CDR3 sequence is 13 residues long. Germline assignment: CDR1 SGHRS and CDR2 YFSETQ. The CDR3 DNA reads as TGCGCCAGCAGCTTGGCCGGGGAAACAAAACTGTTTTTT. This encodes CASSLAGETKLFF.

The chain recombines TRBV27 with TRBJ2-1; 11 bases map to TRBD2. Germline V gives CDR1 MNHEY, CDR2 SMNVEV (reference sequence). The CDR3 runs to 19 residues. The J segment lost 2 bases and the V segment lost 1 base, leaving 10 bases of the junction unmatched. CDR3 in DNA: TGTGCCAGCAGTTTATACGGCCTAGCGGGAGGAGGTCCCTACAATGAGCAGTTCTTC. Its protein is CASSLYGLAGGGPYNEQFF.

V usage is TRBV28 and J usage is TRBJ1-1, with TRBD1 as a possible D gene (5 bases). CDR3 size: 14 residues. CDR1 MDHEN and CDR2 SYDVKM come from the germline V gene. V lost 2 bases and J lost 2, with 9 bases in between. CDR3 residues: CASSLVRVNTEAFF. The CDR3 bases are TGTGCCAGCAGTTTAGTCAGGGTCAACACTGAAGCTTTCTTT.

The chain employs TRBV4-2 and TRBJ2-5; 8 bases are a match to TRBD2. Per the germline V gene, CDR1 is LGHNA and CDR2 is YNFKEQ. CDR3 length: 16 residues. The V gene end was trimmed by 1 base and the J gene end by 2 bases; junction bases not matched to a gene: 6. The CDR3 bases are TGTGCCAGCAGCCAAGGCCCTAGCGGGCCTCAAGAGACCCAGTACTTC. It is translated as CASSQGPSGPQETQYF.

The rearrangement joins TRBV18 to TRBJ2-1; 7 positions match TRBD1. J was trimmed by 10 bases and V by 4 bases; bases with no gene match: 13. This CDR3 has 15 amino acids. Germline CDR1 reads KGHSH; CDR2 reads LQKENI. This CDR3 is CASSQGQHSQGEQFF. The CDR3 nucleotides are TGTGCCAGCTCACAGGGACAGCATTCACAGGGGGAGCAGTTCTTC.

This clone was picked up many times. V gene TRBV5-8 combines with J gene TRBJ2-7; tentative D call: TRBD2 (6 bases). V lost 0 bases and J lost 3, with 7 bases in between. CDR3 size: 13 residues. In germline, CDR1 is SGHTS, CDR2 YDEGEE. The CDR3 region has the DNA TGTGCCAGCAGCTTGGGGGGAGGCTACGAGCAGTACTTC. Residues: CASSLGGGYEQYF.

The V gene is TRBV5-1, the J gene TRBJ2-1, with 7 positions matching TRBD1. Germline V lookup: CDR1 SGHRS, CDR2 YFSETQ. CDR3 length: 15 amino acids. With 0 bases clipped from V and 2 bases from J, the junction kept 2 bases outside the gene matches. CDR3 DNA sequence: TGCGCCAGCAGCTTGGGACAGGGAACCTACAATGAGCAGTTCTTC. Protein sequence: CASSLGQGTYNEQFF.

This chain joins TRBV11-2 and TRBJ2-7, with a tentative D call TRBD2 (5 bases). The V gene's germline CDR1 is SGHAT and CDR2 FQNNGV. V was pared by 4 bases and J by 2 bases, with 6 bases between. This CDR3 has 12 residues. In nucleotides, the CDR3 is TGTGCCAGCAGCTCCGGGACCTACGAGCAGTACTTC. Encoded protein: CASSSGTYEQYF.

This clone occurred once. The chain employs TRBV7-9 and TRBJ1-1, with a tentative D call TRBD1 (6 bases). Deletions cut 5 bases from V and 7 bases from J, with 17 bases between. This CDR3 has 14 amino acids. Germline assignment: CDR1 SEHNR and CDR2 FQNEAQ (reference sequence). CDR3 protein: CASSRLGGQVEAFF. The CDR3 nucleotides are TGTGCCAGCAGCCGTTTGGGGGGGCAGGTTGAAGCTTTCTTT. Using reference TRBV7-9 and TRBJ1-1 for the parts outside the CDR3, the full variable domain is DTGVSQNPRHKITKRGQNVTFRCDPISEHNRLYWYRQTLGQGPEFLTYFQNEAQLEKSRLLSDRFSAERPKGSFSTLEIQRTEQGDSAMYLCASSRLGGQVEAFFGQGTRLTVV.

V gene TRBV15 combines with J gene TRBJ1-1; TRBD1 might be the D (6 bases). Germline CDR1 reads LNHNV; CDR2 reads YYDKDF (reference sequence). This CDR3 is built from 14 residues. V lost 2 bases and J lost 4, with 11 bases in between. Here the CDR3 reads CATSRPDRPTEAFF. For the CDR3, the DNA is TGTGCCACCAGCAGACCCGACAGGCCCACTGAAGCTTTCTTT.

This clone occurred a few times. V gene TRBV3-1 (or the pseudogene TRBV3-2) combines with J gene TRBJ1-2; D unclear. This CDR3 contains 14 residues. The germline V and J ends were trimmed by 4 bases and 1 base, with 10 bases remaining between them. The germline CDR1 and CDR2 sequences are LGHDT and YNNKEL (reference sequence). CDR3 sequence reads: CASSRGGSNYGYTF. The CDR3 DNA is TGTGCCAGCAGCCGAGGAGGGAGTAACTATGGCTACACCTTC.

This chain links TRBV7-9 with TRBJ2-1; 15 bases are a match to TRBD2. Germline V lookup: CDR1 SEHNR, CDR2 FQNEAQ (reference sequence). With 5 bases clipped from V and 3 bases from J, the junction kept 5 bases outside the gene matches. This CDR3 region has 17 residues. CDR3 DNA sequence: TGTGCCAGCAGCCCGGGACTAGCGGGAGGACTCTACAATGAGCAGTTCTTC. This translates into CASSPGLAGGLYNEQFF.

This clone has only a few counts. The J gene is TRBJ2-1, the V gene TRBV6-2 or TRBV6-3, with TRBD2 matching 8 bases. The germline CDR1 and CDR2 sequences are MNHEY and SVGEGT. This CDR3 is 15 amino acids long. V shed 3 bases, J shed 7 bases, and the junction held 8 bases outside the gene matches. CDR3 sequence: CASSYQAGVGNEQFF. The CDR3 DNA reads as TGTGCCAGCAGTTATCAAGCGGGAGTAGGAAATGAGCAGTTCTTC.